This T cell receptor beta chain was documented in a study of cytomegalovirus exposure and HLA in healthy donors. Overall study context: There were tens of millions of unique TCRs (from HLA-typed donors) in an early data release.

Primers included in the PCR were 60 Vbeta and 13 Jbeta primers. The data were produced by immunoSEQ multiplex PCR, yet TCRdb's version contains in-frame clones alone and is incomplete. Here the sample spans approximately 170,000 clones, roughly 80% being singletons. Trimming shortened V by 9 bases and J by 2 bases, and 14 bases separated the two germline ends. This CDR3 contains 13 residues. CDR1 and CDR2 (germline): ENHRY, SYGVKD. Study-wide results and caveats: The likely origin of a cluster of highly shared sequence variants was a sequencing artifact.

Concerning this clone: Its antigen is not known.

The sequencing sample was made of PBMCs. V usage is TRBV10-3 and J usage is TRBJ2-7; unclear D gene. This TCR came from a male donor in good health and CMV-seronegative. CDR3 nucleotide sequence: TGTGCCATTTCACCAGGTGGAACCTACGAGCAGTACTTC. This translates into CAISPGGTYEQYF.